The 23 T cell receptor beta chains below were found in one sample sequenced in a study of CD8+CD57+ T cells in acquired aplastic anemia. Template material for TCR beta VDJ and CDR3 profiling consisted of genomic DNA. TCRdb re-called the reads through MiXCR, storing one row per CDR3 protein. This table has about 120,000 distinct CDR3 sequences, under 65% appearing once. By flow cytometry, patients selected for sequencing had shown an expansion of CD8+CD57+ cells. The sample consisted of sorted CD4+, CD8+, or CD8+CD57+ T cells (not recorded which) from PBMCs. Source of these receptors: a human donor with aplastic anemia.

The rearrangement joins TRBV6-5 to TRBJ1-2; 8 bases match TRBD1. V shed 4 bases and J 4 bases; nucleotides not matched to a gene: 8. CDR3 length: 15 amino acids. From germline, CDR1 is MNHEY and CDR2 SVGAGI. CDR3 nucleotides: TGTGCCAGCAGTTTACAGACAGGGGCGATCTATGGCTACACCTTC. Amino acids: CASSLQTGAIYGYTF.

This chain links TRBV4-3 with TRBJ1-4; D gene ambiguous. The CDR3 totals 16 residues. Per the germline V gene, CDR1 is LGHNA and CDR2 is YSLEER. The V gene lost 4 bases and the J gene lost 4 bases, with 16 bases spanning the gap. The chain's CDR3 is CASSLMAVSRNEKLFF. For the CDR3, the DNA is TGCGCCAGCAGCCTGATGGCCGTCAGTCGTAATGAAAAACTGTTTTTT.

There are many counts of this clonotype. The chain joins TRBV5-8 to TRBJ1-2, with TRBD1 matching 7 bases. CDR1 SGHTS and CDR2 YDEGEE come from the germline V gene. The V and J ends lost 2 bases and 4 bases, in that order; junction bases with no gene match: 8. The CDR3 runs to 15 residues. CDR3 nucleotides: TGTGCCAGCAGCTTCGACCTCGACAGGGTCTATGGCTACACCTTC. This gives the protein CASSFDLDRVYGYTF.

This clonotype was seen only a few times. This chain joins TRBV28 and TRBJ2-5, with D perhaps TRBD2 (6 bases). V was trimmed by 8 bases and J by 2 bases, leaving 18 bases between them. The CDR3 runs to 15 residues. Germline V gene sequence: CDR1 MDHEN, CDR2 SYDVKM. As DNA, the CDR3 is TGTGCCAGCGGGGATACTCCGGGACTGCAAGAGACCCAGTACTTC. Translating it yields CASGDTPGLQETQYF. Filled out from reference TRBV28 and TRBJ2-5, the complete variable domain reads DVKVTQSSRYLVKRTGEKVFLECVQDMDHENMFWYRQDPGLGLRLIYFSYDVKMKEKGDIPEGYSVSREKKERFSLILESASTNQTSMYLCASGDTPGLQETQYFGPGTRLLVL.

V usage is TRBV10-2 and J usage is TRBJ1-4, with TRBD1 matching over 7 bases. Germline V gene data show CDR1 as WSHSY and CDR2 as SAAADI. This CDR3 is built from 14 residues. V gave up 7 bases and J gave up 5 bases; unmatched junction bases: 7. The CDR3 sequence is CASKPGQRNEKLFF. CDR3 nucleotides: TGCGCCAGCAAACCGGGACAGCGCAATGAAAAACTGTTTTTT.

As DNA, the CDR3 is TGTGCCAGCAGCTCAAGGGACGGGTGGTCGGGCTACACCTTC. As protein: CASSSRDGWSGYTF. The chain recombines TRBV7-9 with TRBJ1-2, with D possibly matching TRBD1 (5 bases). The germline gives CDR1 SEHNR, CDR2 FQNEAQ (reference sequence). V shed 4 bases and J shed 8 bases, with 17 bases lying between them. The CDR3 length is 14 residues.

The chain combines TRBV7-9 with TRBJ2-2; D call uncertain. The CDR3 sequence is 13 residues long. Between the trimmed V and J ends, which lost 5 bases and 6 bases, there was a span of 10 bases. CDR1 is SEHNR and CDR2 is FQNEAQ in the germline V gene (reference sequence). CDR3 sequence (DNA): TGTGCCAGCAGCCGCGATTATGCCGGGGAGCTGTTTTTT. Encoded protein: CASSRDYAGELFF.

Worth noting for this clonotype: At one end, the junction sequence differs from germline, possibly due to a read error. CDR3 in amino acids: CSARAPAGYTDTQYF. The CDR3 DNA reads TGCAGTGCCAGAGCGCCAGCGGGATACACAGATACGCAGTATTTT. The J gene is TRBJ2-3, the V gene TRBV20-1; 7 bases map to TRBD2. The CDR3 extends over 15 amino acids. In germline, CDR1 is DFQATT, CDR2 SNEGSKA (reference sequence).

The CDR3 DNA reads as TGTGCCAGCAGCTTAGGAGGGGGAGGCTTTGTACTGACCCCGAACACTGAAGCTTTCTTT. Encoded protein: CASSLGGGGFVLTPNTEAFF. This chain links TRBV11-1 with TRBJ1-1, with D possibly being TRBD1 (6 bases). Looked up from germline, CDR1 is SGHAT and CDR2 is FQDESV (reference sequence). This CDR3 has 20 amino acids. Deletions cut 1 base from V and 1 base from J, with 25 bases between.

This clonotype was seen only once. The CDR3 region is CASSIPRTSGRVGEQFF. CDR3 bases: TGTGCCAGTAGTATACCAAGGACTAGCGGGAGGGTAGGTGAGCAGTTCTTC. V is TRBV19 and J is TRBJ2-1, with 15 positions matching TRBD2. The V gene end was trimmed by 2 bases and the J gene end by 9 bases; junction bases not matched to a gene: 8. Looked up from germline, CDR1 is LNHDA and CDR2 is SQIVND (reference sequence). The CDR3 spans 17 residues.

There are a few counts of this clonotype. CDR3 amino acids: CASSFGTRVTEETQYF. In DNA, the CDR3 is TGTGCCAGCAGTTTTGGGACTAGGGTTACGGAAGAGACCCAGTACTTC. The chain combines TRBV27 with TRBJ2-5, with 8 nucleotides matching TRBD2. The CDR3 totals 16 residues. Germline CDR1 MNHEY, CDR2 SMNVEV (reference sequence). The V gene end was trimmed by 3 bases and the J gene end by 3 bases; junction bases not matched to a gene: 9.

The CDR3 protein is CASSPDTGKGGEKLFF. CDR3 sequence (DNA): TGCGCCAGCAGCCCGGACACAGGGAAAGGAGGAGAAAAACTGTTTTTT. The genes are TRBV5-1 and TRBJ1-4; perhaps TRBD1 as D (6 bases). Germline CDR1 is SGHRS and CDR2 is YFSETQ. This CDR3 contains 16 residues. The V end lost 4 bases, the J end lost 8 bases, and 21 bases lay between the germline ends.

The chain couples TRBV20-1 to TRBJ2-7; D may be TRBD1 (5 bases). This CDR3 spans 14 amino acids. CDR1 is DFQATT, CDR2 SNEGSKA, per germline (reference sequence). The V end was cut by 1 base, the J end by 3 bases, with 13 bases between. The CDR3: CSARVQGRSYEQYF. The DNA for the CDR3 is TGCAGTGCTAGAGTGCAGGGCCGGAGCTACGAGCAGTACTTC.

Ten or more counts support this clonotype. The V and J genes are TRBV11-2 and TRBJ2-5; D is possibly TRBD2 (6 bases). V was shortened by 1 base and J by 1 base, with 13 bases between the two germline ends. Germline V gene sequence: CDR1 SGHAT, CDR2 FQNNGV. The CDR3 runs to 16 residues. The CDR3 bases are TGTGCCAGCAGCTTAGGTAGCAGGCGGGGCCAAGAGACCCAGTACTTC. This codes for CASSLGSRRGQETQYF.

This sequence joins TRBV10-3 and TRBJ2-1; 7 bases agree with TRBD2. The V and J ends lost 4 bases and 5 bases, in that order; junction bases with no gene match: 2. Germline V gene sequence: CDR1 ENHRY, CDR2 SYGVKD. The length of the CDR3 is 13 residues. The CDR3 DNA sequence: TGTGCCATCAGTGGACTAGCCGACAATGAGCAGTTCTTC. Translated, it gives CAISGLADNEQFF.

The chain couples TRBV18 to TRBJ2-7; D might be TRBD1 (5 bases). The germline V gene encodes CDR1 KGHSH and CDR2 LQKENI. The V end lost 0 bases, the J end lost 0 bases, and 9 bases lay between the germline ends. CDR3 length: 15 residues. CDR3 amino acids: CASSPPSGNSYEQYF. The CDR3 coding sequence is TGTGCCAGCTCACCACCTTCAGGGAACTCCTACGAGCAGTACTTC.

This chain links TRBV5-1 with TRBJ2-2; TRBD1 matches at 8 bases. The ends lost 4 bases at V and 6 bases at J; junction bases unmatched: 8. The CDR3 spans 15 residues. Germline CDR1 reads SGHRS; CDR2 reads YFSETQ. The CDR3 DNA is TGCGCCAGCAGCCTGGACAGGGCCGGCGCCGGGGAGCTGTTTTTT. It codes for CASSLDRAGAGELFF.

Ten or more counts support this clonotype. The chain links TRBV13 to TRBJ1-2, with D unclear. Germline V gene lookup returns CDR1 PRHDT and CDR2 FYEKMQ (reference sequence). The CDR3 sequence is 13 residues long. Deletions cut 0 bases from V and 6 bases from J, with 8 bases between. The CDR3: CASSLGESHGYTF. CDR3 bases: TGTGCCAGCAGCTTAGGGGAAAGCCATGGCTACACCTTC.

The table lists this clonotype with many counts. The chain combines TRBV12-3 or TRBV12-4 with TRBJ2-5, with D possibly matching TRBD2 (5 bases). This CDR3 has 13 residues. Trimming removed 6 bases at V and 1 base at J, with 9 bases between. The CDR3 sequence is CASRPGFQETQYF. In DNA form, the CDR3 reads TGTGCCAGCAGACCGGGATTCCAAGAGACCCAGTACTTC.

This sequence joins TRBV20-1 and TRBJ1-1; tentatively, D is TRBD1 (6 bases). CDR3 length equals 13 residues. The germline V gene encodes CDR1 DFQATT and CDR2 SNEGSKA (reference sequence). Trimming took 5 bases from V and 3 from J, leaving 13 bases between them. CDR3 bases: TGCAGTGCTGGGGGGCCCCCGGACACTGAAGCTTTCTTT. Its translation: CSAGGPPDTEAFF.

A few counts support this clonotype. The chain recombines TRBV20-1 with TRBJ2-6; no clear D gene. Germline CDR1 DFQATT, CDR2 SNEGSKA (reference sequence). Trimming stripped 6 bases from V and 4 bases from J, with 7 bases between. The CDR3 extends over 12 amino acids. CDR3 DNA: TGCAGTGCCGACGCAGGGGCCAACGTCCTGACTTTC. As protein: CSADAGANVLTF.

The chain employs TRBV28 and TRBJ2-1, with 14 nucleotides matching TRBD2. This CDR3 has 16 residues. CDR1 MDHEN and CDR2 SYDVKM come from the germline V gene. With 5 bases clipped from V and 9 bases from J, the junction kept 9 bases outside the gene matches. In DNA, the CDR3 is TGTGCCAGCAGTGCCGGGACTAGCGGGAGTGGATTTGAGCAGTTCTTC. Protein sequence: CASSAGTSGSGFEQFF.

As for this clonotype: Sequence at one end of the junction differs from germline and may be a read error. The genes are TRBV29-1 and TRBJ2-7; D possibly corresponds to TRBD2 (6 bases). This CDR3 region has 11 residues. Germline V CDR1 and CDR2: SQVTM, ANQGSEA. CDR3 sequence reads: CSVVAAYGQYF. DNA of the CDR3: TGCAGCGTTGTAGCGGCCTACGGGCAGTACTTC.